What follows are 26 T cell receptor beta chains derived from one specimen sequenced in a study of T cell clones after liver transplantation. Produced via immunoSEQ multiplex PCR; TCRdb's table is partial and in-frame only. Altogether some 120,000 clones are present, 90% being singletons, with the ten largest covering 0.65% to 0.95%. The source material was CD4+ T cells from blood, sampled 12 months after liver transplant. These receptors were taken from a human patient who received a liver transplant. Some of these T cells may belong to the graft donor.

This clone came up a few times. V usage is TRBV14 and J usage is TRBJ1-5; D unresolved. Germline V lookup: CDR1 SGHDN, CDR2 FVKESK. V shed 4 bases and J shed 7 bases, with 5 bases lying between them. This CDR3 spans 11 amino acids. The DNA for the CDR3 is TGTGCCAGCAGCCCAGAACAGCCCCAGCATTTT. It translates to CASSPEQPQHF.

The chain joins TRBV11-3 to TRBJ2-2; 8 positions agree with TRBD1. Germline V gene sequence: CDR1 SGHNT, CDR2 YENEEA. The CDR3 totals 16 residues. Trimming cost V 7 bases and J 2 bases; bases outside gene matches: 9. Here the CDR3 DNA reads TGTGCCAGCAAACACGACAGGGGACAAAACACCGGGGAGCTGTTTTTT. Translating it yields CASKHDRGQNTGELFF.

This clone showed up just once. The genes are TRBV18 and TRBJ2-3; possibly TRBD2 for D (6 bases). This CDR3 comprises 14 residues. CDR1 KGHSH and CDR2 LQKENI come from the germline V gene. Trimming took 3 bases from V and 2 from J, leaving 9 bases between them. CDR3 bases: TGTGCCAGCTCACCTAGCGGCCCCACAGATACGCAGTATTTT. The encoded protein is CASSPSGPTDTQYF.

The rearrangement links TRBV28 to TRBJ1-2; a weak D match, TRBD1 (5 bases). Trimming removed 6 bases from V and 3 bases from J, with 8 bases in between. Germline assignment: CDR1 MDHEN and CDR2 SYDVKM. The CDR3 has 12 residues. CDR3 sequence reads: CASSLGDYGYTF. The CDR3 nucleotides are TGTGCCAGCAGCTTGGGGGACTATGGCTACACCTTC.

The rearrangement uses TRBV7-9 and TRBJ2-5; 10 bases are a match to TRBD2. Germline CDR1 reads SEHNR; CDR2 reads FQNEAQ (reference sequence). The CDR3 has 15 amino acids. J gave up 4 bases and V 4 bases, and 6 bases lay outside the gene matches. For the CDR3, the DNA is TGTGCCAGCAGCTCAGGACTAGCGGCGGGAGAGACCCAGTACTTC. This encodes CASSSGLAAGETQYF.

J is TRBJ1-5 and V is TRBV19; D gene uncertain. The CDR3 is made up of 17 amino acids. The V gene lost 8 bases and the J gene lost 0 bases, with 20 bases spanning the gap. The germline V gene encodes CDR1 LNHDA and CDR2 SQIVND (reference sequence). The chain's CDR3 is CASVVGDRRISNQPQHF. As DNA, the CDR3 is TGTGCCAGTGTAGTGGGAGATAGGCGTATTAGCAATCAGCCCCAGCATTTT.

V is TRBV5-4 and J is TRBJ2-4, with 8 bases aligning to TRBD2. The germline CDR1 and CDR2 sequences are SGHNT and YYREEE (reference sequence). Trimming removed 4 bases from V and 15 bases from J; junction bases left unmatched: 9. The CDR3 runs 12 residues. The CDR3 sequence: CASSEPGLGVYF. CDR3 nucleotides: TGTGCCAGCAGCGAGCCGGGACTAGGTGTGTACTTC.

The rearrangement uses TRBV5-1 and TRBJ2-7; the D is unclear. Germline V lookup: CDR1 SGHRS, CDR2 YFSETQ. The CDR3 is 13 amino acids. The V gene lost 0 bases and the J gene lost 3 bases, with 7 bases spanning the gap. The DNA for the CDR3 is TGCGCCAGCAGCTTGGGAGACCGCTACGAGCAGTACTTC. Amino acids: CASSLGDRYEQYF.

The J gene is TRBJ1-1, the V gene TRBV11-2; D gene ambiguous. The CDR3 is made up of 14 amino acids. Trimming removed 3 bases from V and 1 base from J, with 9 bases in between. The V gene's germline CDR1 is SGHAT and CDR2 FQNNGV. The CDR3 loop is CASSFALGNTEAFF. CDR3 in DNA: TGTGCCAGCAGCTTTGCCCTCGGGAACACTGAAGCTTTCTTT.

This chain connects TRBV10-3 to TRBJ1-3; D gene unclear. Trimming took 3 bases from V and 0 from J, leaving 6 bases between them. The germline CDR1 and CDR2 sequences are ENHRY and SYGVKD. This CDR3 comprises 14 residues. The CDR3 loop reads CAISDTVSGNTIYF. DNA of the CDR3: TGTGCCATCAGTGACACGGTCTCTGGAAACACCATATATTTT.

The chain links TRBV10-3 to TRBJ2-3; 7 bases match TRBD2. V dropped 2 bases and J dropped 1; count of bases not matched to a gene: 15. The germline gives CDR1 ENHRY, CDR2 SYGVKD. The CDR3 runs to 19 residues. CDR3 sequence: CAISEPGTTNLRGTDTQYF. For the CDR3, the DNA is TGTGCCATCAGTGAGCCCGGGACTACTAACTTACGAGGCACAGATACGCAGTATTTT.

The rearrangement links TRBV27 to TRBJ1-6; D call uncertain. From germline, CDR1 is MNHEY and CDR2 SMNVEV (reference sequence). The ends were cut back, 5 bases at V and 7 bases at J, with 15 bases in the middle. The CDR3 contains 15 residues. This chain's CDR3 is CASSTMTPANSPLHF. The CDR3 nucleotides are TGTGCCAGCAGTACGATGACACCGGCCAATTCACCCCTCCACTTT.

This chain joins TRBV7-3 and TRBJ2-3; D is uncertain. Germline CDR1 reads SGHTA; CDR2 reads FQGTGA. CDR3 length equals 13 residues. The germline V and J ends were trimmed by 1 base and 6 bases, with 8 bases remaining between them. CDR3 DNA: TGTGCCAGCAGCTTAAGGATGGGTGATACGCAGTATTTT. Its translation is CASSLRMGDTQYF.

The chain uses TRBV9 and TRBJ2-5; D gene ambiguous. V lost 0 bases and J lost 0, with 12 bases in between. Per germline, CDR1 SGDLS and CDR2 YYNGEE. This CDR3 region has 16 residues. The CDR3 reads CASSVGGDSHQETQYF. The CDR3 region has the DNA TGTGCCAGCAGCGTAGGCGGCGATAGTCACCAAGAGACCCAGTACTTC.

The chain couples TRBV5-4 to TRBJ1-4, with 10 bases aligning to TRBD1. This CDR3 spans 14 amino acids. Germline CDR1 reads SGHNT; CDR2 reads YYREEE (reference sequence). The V and J ends lost 7 bases and 8 bases, in that order; junction bases with no gene match: 8. This chain's CDR3 is CASGPGQGTEKLFF. CDR3 bases: TGTGCCAGCGGGCCGGGACAGGGGACGGAAAAACTGTTTTTT. Full variable domain (outside the CDR3, taken from reference TRBV5-4 and TRBJ1-4): ETGVTQSPTHLIKTRGQQVTLRCSSQSGHNTVSWYQQALGQGPQFIFQYYREEENGRGNFPPRFSGLQFPNYSSELNVNALELDDSALYLCASGPGQGTEKLFFGSGTQLSVL.

This clone appeared once. The rearrangement uses TRBV14 and TRBJ1-3, with 7 nucleotides matching TRBD1. V lost 4 bases, J lost 2 bases, and 11 bases stayed unmatched. CDR1 SGHDN and CDR2 FVKESK come from the germline V gene. The CDR3 is 17 residues long. CDR3 sequence (DNA): TGTGCCAGCAGCCCCTTTACCGGGACAGCGACTGGAAACACCATATATTTT. Amino acids: CASSPFTGTATGNTIYF.

This clone was counted only a few times. Other DNA sequences within the sample encode an identical CDR3. The V and J genes are TRBV5-1 and TRBJ2-1; 11 bases are a match to TRBD2. The germline V gene has CDR1 SGHRS and CDR2 YFSETQ. The V gene end was trimmed by 3 bases and the J gene end by 0 bases; junction bases not matched to a gene: 5. CDR3 size: 17 residues. DNA of the CDR3: TGCGCCAGCAGCTCTCCTAGCGGGAGGAGCTCCTACAATGAGCAGTTCTTC. Its translation: CASSSPSGRSSYNEQFF. The full variable domain, rest sourced from reference TRBV5-1 and TRBJ2-1, is KAGVTQTPRYLIKTRGQQVTLSCSPISGHRSVSWYQQTPGQGLQFLFEYFSETQRNKGNFPGRFSGRQFSNSRSEMNVSTLELGDSALYLCASSSPSGRSSYNEQFFGPGTRLTVL.

The gene calls are TRBV30 and TRBJ2-7; D not resolved. The CDR3 has 11 amino acids. The germline gives CDR1 GTSNPN, CDR2 SVGIG (reference sequence). Trimming cost V 4 bases and J 3 bases, with 7 bases left between them. CDR3 region: CAWIRDYEQYF. In DNA form, the CDR3 reads TGTGCCTGGATTAGGGACTACGAGCAGTACTTC.

The rearrangement uses TRBV21-1 and TRBJ1-4. TRBV21-1 is described as a pseudogene. This CDR3 has 10 residues. Written as DNA, the CDR3 is TGTGCCAGCGTGGGTGAAAAACTGTTTTTT. Translated: CASVGEKLFF.

With respect to this clone: The germline gene is not matched at one end of the junction; a read error may be the cause. The chain uses TRBV6-5 and TRBJ2-1; 7 bases agree with TRBD2. The V gene's germline CDR1 is MNHEY and CDR2 SVGAGI. The CDR3 spans 12 residues. CDR3 amino acids: CASSQSGLPILF. The CDR3 DNA reads as TGTGCCAGCAGCCAATCGGGACTACCAATCCTCTTC.

CDR3 residues: CASSISSGKNQPQHF. Here the CDR3 DNA reads TGTGCCAGTAGTATATCTTCGGGGAAGAATCAGCCCCAGCATTTT. The rearrangement uses TRBV19 and TRBJ1-5; D unclear. In germline, CDR1 is LNHDA, CDR2 SQIVND (reference sequence). CDR3 length equals 15 residues. The V end lost 2 bases, the J end lost 4 bases, and 12 bases lay between the germline ends.

The count of this clone is one. The chain uses TRBV7-2 and TRBJ1-1; 10 bases agree with TRBD1. With 5 bases clipped from V and 10 bases from J, the junction kept 7 bases outside the gene matches. Germline CDR1 is SGHTA and CDR2 is FQGNSA. The CDR3 is 13 amino acids. CDR3 sequence (DNA): TGTGCCAGCAGCCCCGGACAGGGGGTTGTAGCTTTCTTT. It yields the protein CASSPGQGVVAFF.

The J gene is TRBJ1-5, the V gene TRBV9, with D possibly being TRBD1 (6 bases). The V end lost 0 bases, the J end lost 6 bases, and 10 bases lay between the germline ends. Germline CDR1 and CDR2: SGDLS and YYNGEE. The CDR3 is made up of 14 amino acids. The CDR3 sequence: CASSVGTDGQPQHF. The DNA of the CDR3 is TGTGCCAGCAGCGTAGGGACAGATGGTCAGCCCCAGCATTTT.

This clone was counted once. The rearrangement uses TRBV6-5 and TRBJ2-4; D perhaps matches TRBD2 (5 bases). This CDR3 contains 15 residues. The germline gives CDR1 MNHEY, CDR2 SVGAGI. Trimming took off 2 bases at V and 5 bases at J, with 13 bases between the two ends. CDR3 amino acids: CASSYGSGGENIQYF. CDR3 nucleotides: TGTGCCAGCAGTTACGGTTCAGGAGGAGAAAACATTCAGTACTTC.

The chain uses TRBV30 and TRBJ2-1; perhaps TRBD2 as D (7 bases). Germline V lookup: CDR1 GTSNPN, CDR2 SVGIG (reference sequence). The ends were cut back, 2 bases at V and 6 bases at J, with 11 bases in the middle. This CDR3 comprises 13 residues. CDR3 protein: CAWSRGGINEQFF. The CDR3 DNA sequence: TGTGCCTGGAGTAGGGGGGGGATCAATGAGCAGTTCTTC. Full variable domain (missing parts from reference TRBV30 and TRBJ2-1): SQTIHQWPATLVQPVGSPLSLECTVEGTSNPNLYWYRQAAGRGLQLLFYSVGIGQISSEVPQNLSASRPQDRQFILSSKKLLLSDSGFYLCAWSRGGINEQFFGPGTRLTVL.

This chain connects TRBV18 to TRBJ2-2; tentatively, D is TRBD2 (5 bases). Germline V gene data show CDR1 as KGHSH and CDR2 as LQKENI. Trimming removed 2 bases at V and 0 bases at J, with 7 bases between. The CDR3 runs 15 residues. CDR3 sequence reads: CASSPKAANTGELFF. CDR3 sequence (DNA): TGTGCCAGCTCACCAAAAGCGGCGAACACCGGGGAGCTGTTTTTT.